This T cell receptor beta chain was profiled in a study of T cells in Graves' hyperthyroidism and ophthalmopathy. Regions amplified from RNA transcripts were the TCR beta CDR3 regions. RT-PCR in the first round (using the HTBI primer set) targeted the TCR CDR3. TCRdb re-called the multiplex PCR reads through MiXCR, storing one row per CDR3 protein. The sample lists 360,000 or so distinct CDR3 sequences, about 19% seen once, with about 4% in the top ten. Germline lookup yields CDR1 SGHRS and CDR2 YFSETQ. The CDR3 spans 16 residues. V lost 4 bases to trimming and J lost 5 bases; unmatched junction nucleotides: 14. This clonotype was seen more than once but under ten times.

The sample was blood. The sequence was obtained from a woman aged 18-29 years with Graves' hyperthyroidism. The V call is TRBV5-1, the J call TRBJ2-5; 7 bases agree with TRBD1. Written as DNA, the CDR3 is TGCGCCAGCAGCGGATCGCCCCACAGGGGTGGGGAGACCCAGTACTTC. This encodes CASSGSPHRGGETQYF.